The 23 T cell receptor beta chains below all came from one sample that was sequenced in a study of cytomegalovirus exposure and HLA in healthy donors. This PCR relied on a set of 60 Vbeta primers and 13 Jbeta primers. Only in-frame clones appear in the TCRdb table, and some are missing; sequencing was by immunoSEQ multiplex PCR. The table lists about 130,000 clones, around 63% of them singletons, with approximately 1.6% in the top ten. Sequencing used PBMCs. The origin of the receptors is a human donor in good health.

The chain uses TRBV4-1 and TRBJ2-7; 10 bases agree with TRBD1. This CDR3 contains 14 residues. Per germline, CDR1 MGHRA and CDR2 YSYEKL. Trimming took 1 base from V and 6 from J; bases not matched to a gene: 3. The CDR3, as DNA: TGCGCCAGCAGCCAAGGGACAGGGGGACTCGAGCAGTACTTC. Translation: CASSQGTGGLEQYF.

This clone was picked up a small number of times. The chain couples TRBV9 to TRBJ1-5; TRBD1 is a possible D gene (6 bases). V shed 0 bases and J shed 7 bases, with 11 bases lying between them. The CDR3 sequence is 14 residues long. CDR1 SGDLS and CDR2 YYNGEE come from the germline V gene. CDR3 nucleotides: TGTGCCAGCAGCGTAGGGGGGAGGGGGCAGCCCCAGCATTTT. Translation: CASSVGGRGQPQHF.

CDR3 nucleotides: TGTGCCAGCAGCTCCGATCCTAGCAATGAGCAGTTCTTC. Its protein is CASSSDPSNEQFF. This sequence joins TRBV13 and TRBJ2-1; D gene ambiguous. The V end lost 4 bases, the J end lost 6 bases, and 10 bases lay between the germline ends. This CDR3 has 13 residues. The germline V gene has CDR1 PRHDT and CDR2 FYEKMQ (reference sequence).

This clone was seen a few times. This chain links TRBV7-9 with TRBJ2-3, with 13 bases identical to TRBD2. This CDR3 has 16 residues. V was clipped by 5 bases and J by 4 bases; unmatched bases: 6. Germline V gene lookup returns CDR1 SEHNR and CDR2 FQNEAQ (reference sequence). The CDR3, as DNA: TGTGCCAGCAGCCTCCGGACTAGCGGGAGCCCAGATACGCAGTATTTT. Residues: CASSLRTSGSPDTQYF.

This clone was counted a few times. V usage is TRBV7-9 and J usage is TRBJ1-2; D is possibly TRBD1 (6 bases). Germline V gene lookup returns CDR1 SEHNR and CDR2 FQNEAQ (reference sequence). Trimming cost V 8 bases and J 6 bases, with 13 bases left between them. The CDR3 is 12 amino acids. This chain's CDR3 is CASRSAGDGYTF. The DNA for the CDR3 is TGTGCCAGCCGTTCGGCAGGGGATGGCTACACCTTC.

The CDR3 reads CAGSKPGQLRETQYF. Written as DNA, the CDR3 is TGTGCCGGATCGAAACCGGGACAACTGAGGGAGACCCAGTACTTC. The V and J genes are TRBV7-2 and TRBJ2-5, with TRBD1 as a possible D gene (6 bases). The CDR3 loop spans 15 amino acids. Germline V CDR1 and CDR2: SGHTA, FQGNSA. Between the trimmed V and J ends, which lost 11 bases and 5 bases, there was a span of 24 bases.

This clone showed up just a few times. The chain recombines TRBV7-6 with TRBJ2-3, with D maybe TRBD2 (7 bases). V was pared by 3 bases and J by 4 bases, with 11 bases between. CDR1 and CDR2 from the germline V gene are SGHVS and FNYEAQ. CDR3 length: 14 amino acids. This CDR3 reads CASSFGGGSDTQYF. The CDR3 bases are TGTGCCAGCAGCTTTGGCGGGGGCTCAGATACGCAGTATTTT.

V is TRBV6-1 and J is TRBJ2-4, with D possibly matching TRBD2 (7 bases). The CDR3 spans 16 residues. Germline assignment: CDR1 MNHNS and CDR2 SASEGT. The germline V and J ends were trimmed by 1 base and 0 bases, with 10 bases remaining between them. In nucleotides, the CDR3 is TGTGCCAGCAGTGAAGAGGGGGGGATAGCCAAAAACATTCAGTACTTC. Residues: CASSEEGGIAKNIQYF.

The chain recombines TRBV18 with TRBJ1-3; D gene unclear. Germline lookup yields CDR1 KGHSH and CDR2 LQKENI. V lost 4 bases to trimming and J lost 0 bases, with 13 bases between them. This CDR3 is built from 16 residues. This CDR3 is CASSRADMSSGNTIYF. CDR3 coding DNA: TGTGCCAGCTCACGCGCCGACATGAGCTCTGGAAACACCATATATTTT.

The rearrangement joins TRBV19 to TRBJ1-1; D is unresolved. The CDR3 has 13 amino acids. V was trimmed by 2 bases and J by 7 bases, leaving 11 bases between them. In germline, CDR1 is LNHDA, CDR2 SQIVND (reference sequence). DNA of the CDR3: TGTGCCAGTAGTATACTTCTTCGGAGTGAAGCTTTCTTT. It encodes CASSILLRSEAFF.

The chain employs TRBV7-2 and TRBJ2-7; 10 nucleotides align to TRBD1. The CDR3 extends over 15 amino acids. CDR1 is SGHTA and CDR2 is FQGNSA in the germline V gene. Trimming took 5 bases from V and 2 from J; bases not matched to a gene: 6. DNA of the CDR3: TGTGCCAGCAGCAGACCAGACAGGGGGCCCTACGAGCAGTACTTC. Translation: CASSRPDRGPYEQYF.

The V call is TRBV15, the J call TRBJ2-7; TRBD2 agrees at 9 bases. CDR3 size: 15 residues. J lost 4 bases, V lost 4 bases, and 8 bases had no gene match. The germline V gene encodes CDR1 LNHNV and CDR2 YYDKDF (reference sequence). The CDR3 loop is CATSNGREGLYEQYF. The CDR3, as DNA: TGTGCCACCAGCAACGGGCGGGAGGGCCTTTACGAGCAGTACTTC.

This clone was counted a few times. The CDR3 here is CASSLDLGGRETQYF. CDR3 nucleotide sequence: TGTGCCAGCAGCTTAGATCTAGGGGGTCGAGAGACCCAGTACTTC. The V and J genes are TRBV11-3 and TRBJ2-5; a weak D match, TRBD1 (6 bases). CDR3 length: 15 residues. Germline-derived CDR1 and CDR2 are SGHNT and YENEEA. The V and J ends lost 0 bases and 4 bases respectively, with 12 bases between them.

This sequence joins TRBV6-6 and TRBJ2-3, with 11 bases matching TRBD2. Germline V CDR1 and CDR2: MNHNY, SVGAGI (reference sequence). The CDR3 is made up of 16 amino acids. The V gene end was trimmed by 5 bases and the J gene end by 4 bases; junction bases not matched to a gene: 8. The CDR3 coding sequence is TGTGCCAGCAGTCCCACTAGCGGGAGTAGGGCAGATACGCAGTATTTT. As protein: CASSPTSGSRADTQYF.

A single count supports this clone. The chain has TRBV19 and TRBJ2-3; 11 nucleotides align to TRBD2. The germline V gene encodes CDR1 LNHDA and CDR2 SQIVND (reference sequence). J lost 2 bases, V lost 4 bases, and 5 bases had no gene match. The CDR3 extends over 16 amino acids. CDR3 in amino acids: CASSTIAGGVTDTQYF. The CDR3, as DNA: TGTGCCAGTAGTACGATAGCGGGAGGGGTCACAGATACGCAGTATTTT.

The rearrangement links TRBV2 to TRBJ2-5, with 10 nucleotides matching TRBD2. Germline V CDR1 and CDR2: SNHLY, FYNNEI. The J segment lost 5 bases and the V segment lost 4 bases, leaving 7 bases of the junction unmatched. The CDR3 length is 15 residues. The CDR3 DNA reads TGTGCCAGCAGTGGACTAGCGGGCCCCTGGGAGACCCAGTACTTC. Protein product: CASSGLAGPWETQYF.

This clone has a handful of counts. V gene TRBV5-1 combines with J gene TRBJ2-7; D remains unclear. Per germline, CDR1 SGHRS and CDR2 YFSETQ. The V gene lost 7 bases and the J gene lost 0 bases, with 17 bases spanning the gap. The CDR3 has 15 amino acids. The CDR3 sequence is CASAPPGVNSYEQYF. The DNA of the CDR3 is TGCGCCAGCGCCCCCCCCGGAGTAAACTCCTACGAGCAGTACTTC.

The rearrangement uses TRBV29-1 and TRBJ2-1; no definite D call. The CDR3 covers 14 residues. Between the trimmed V and J ends, which lost 4 bases and 0 bases, there was a span of 10 bases. In germline, CDR1 is SQVTM, CDR2 ANQGSEA. CDR3 amino acids: CSVARRSSYNEQFF. Written as DNA, the CDR3 is TGCAGCGTTGCTCGGCGGAGCTCCTACAATGAGCAGTTCTTC.

The J gene is TRBJ2-5, the V gene TRBV5-4; 8 bases align to TRBD1. There are 14 residues in the CDR3. V was pared by 3 bases and J by 5 bases, with 6 bases of the junction left unmatched. Germline V CDR1 and CDR2: SGHNT, YYREEE (reference sequence). CDR3 nucleotides: TGTGCCAGCAGCTACGGACAGGGCGGGGAGACCCAGTACTTC. Its protein is CASSYGQGGETQYF.

This clone was detected a few times. This chain joins TRBV11-3 and TRBJ2-3; 9 bases line up with TRBD2. V was pared by 5 bases and J by 4 bases, with 7 bases of the junction left unmatched. The CDR3 length is 15 residues. The V gene's germline CDR1 is SGHNT and CDR2 YENEEA. The CDR3 coding sequence is TGTGCCAGCAGCCTTGGGCGGGGGGGAGCAGATACGCAGTATTTT. Its protein is CASSLGRGGADTQYF. Using reference TRBV11-3 and TRBJ2-3 for the parts outside the CDR3, the full variable domain is EAGVVQSPRYKIIEKKQPVAFWCNPISGHNTLYWYLQNLGQGPELLIRYENEEAVDDSQLPKDRFSAERLKGVDSTLKIQPAELGDSAVYLCASSLGRGGADTQYFGPGTRLTVL.

J is TRBJ2-7 and V is TRBV10-3; possibly TRBD1 for D (6 bases). The CDR3 totals 12 residues. CDR1 is ENHRY and CDR2 is SYGVKD in the germline V gene. The V end was cut by 4 bases, the J end by 2 bases, with 6 bases between. DNA for the CDR3: TGTGCCATCAGTGGGGACACCTACGAGCAGTACTTC. Translation: CAISGDTYEQYF.

This rearrangement joins TRBV25-1 to TRBJ1-5, with D unclear. Germline V CDR1 and CDR2: MGHDK, SYGVNS. The CDR3 covers 15 residues. Trimming pared 1 base from V and 0 bases from J, leaving 7 bases between. CDR3 in amino acids: CASSESGTSNQPQHF. The CDR3 DNA reads TGTGCCAGCAGTGAATCGGGAACTAGCAATCAGCCCCAGCATTTT.

The chain employs TRBV4-3 and TRBJ2-3; 10 bases map to TRBD1. The V gene end was trimmed by 5 bases and the J gene end by 2 bases; junction bases not matched to a gene: 4. This CDR3 is 15 amino acids long. The germline V gene has CDR1 LGHNA and CDR2 YSLEER. The CDR3 region has the DNA TGCGCCAGCAGCTCCGGGACAGGGGACACAGATACGCAGTATTTT. Its protein product is CASSSGTGDTDTQYF.